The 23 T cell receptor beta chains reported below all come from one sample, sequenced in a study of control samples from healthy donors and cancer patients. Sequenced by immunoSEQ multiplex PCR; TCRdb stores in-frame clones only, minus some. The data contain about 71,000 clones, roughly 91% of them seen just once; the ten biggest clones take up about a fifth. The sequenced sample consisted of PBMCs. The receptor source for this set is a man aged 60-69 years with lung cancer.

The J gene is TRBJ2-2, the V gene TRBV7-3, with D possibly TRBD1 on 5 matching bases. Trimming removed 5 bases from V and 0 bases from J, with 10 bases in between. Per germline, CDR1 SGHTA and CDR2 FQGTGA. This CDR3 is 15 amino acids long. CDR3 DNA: TGTGCCAGCAGCCCTACAGGACCGAACACCGGGGAGCTGTTTTTT. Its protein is CASSPTGPNTGELFF. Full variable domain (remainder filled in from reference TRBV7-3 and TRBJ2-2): GAGVSQTPSNKVTEKGKYVELRCDPISGHTALYWYRQSLGQGPEFLIYFQGTGAADDSGLPNDRFFAVRPEGSVSTLKIQRTERGDSAVYLCASSPTGPNTGELFFGEGSRLTVL.

The CDR3 here is CASSLGGASYEQYV. The CDR3 DNA reads TGTGCCAGCAGTTTGGGGGGGGCTTCCTACGAGCAGTACGTC. The chain links TRBV28 to TRBJ2-7; TRBD2 might be the D (7 bases). CDR3 length: 14 residues. Germline CDR1 and CDR2: MDHEN and SYDVKM. V lost 3 bases and J 1 base, leaving 10 bases between the germline ends.

The CDR3 protein is CASSQAGGSSYEQYV. CDR3 nucleotides: TGTGCCAGCTCCCAGGCGGGGGGTAGTTCCTACGAGCAGTACGTC. V gene TRBV18 combines with J gene TRBJ2-7; 8 nucleotides agree with TRBD2. The CDR3 length is 15 residues. V shed 6 bases, J shed 1 base, and the junction held 8 bases outside the gene matches. The germline V gene encodes CDR1 KGHSH and CDR2 LQKENI.

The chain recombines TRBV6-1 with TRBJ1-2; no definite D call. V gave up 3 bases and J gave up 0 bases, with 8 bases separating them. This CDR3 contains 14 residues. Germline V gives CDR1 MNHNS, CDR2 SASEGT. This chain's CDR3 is CASSDRLTNYGYTF. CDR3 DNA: TGTGCCAGCAGTGACAGGCTCACTAACTATGGCTACACCTTC.

The CDR3 region has the DNA TGTGCCAGCAGCCGCAACCTGGGGGTGATCTATGGCTACACCTTC. This codes for CASSRNLGVIYGYTF. J is TRBJ1-2 and V is TRBV27, with D perhaps matching TRBD1 (5 bases). Per germline, CDR1 MNHEY and CDR2 SMNVEV (reference sequence). The V end lost 6 bases, the J end lost 4 bases, and 18 bases lay between the germline ends. The length of the CDR3 is 15 residues.

The chain's CDR3 is CASSLDSQYGYTF. Written as DNA, the CDR3 is TGCGCCAGCAGCTTGGACAGCCAGTATGGCTACACCTTC. V gene TRBV5-1 combines with J gene TRBJ1-2; D unclear. This CDR3 has 13 amino acids. Looked up from germline, CDR1 is SGHRS and CDR2 is YFSETQ. Trimming stripped 0 bases from V and 5 bases from J, with 8 bases between.

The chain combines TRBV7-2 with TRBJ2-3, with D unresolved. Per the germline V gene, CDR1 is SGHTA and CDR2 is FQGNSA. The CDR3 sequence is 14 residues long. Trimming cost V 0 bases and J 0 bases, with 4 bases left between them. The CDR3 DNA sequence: TGTGCCAGCAGCTTAGCGGTGAGCACAGATACGCAGTATTTT. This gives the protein CASSLAVSTDTQYF.

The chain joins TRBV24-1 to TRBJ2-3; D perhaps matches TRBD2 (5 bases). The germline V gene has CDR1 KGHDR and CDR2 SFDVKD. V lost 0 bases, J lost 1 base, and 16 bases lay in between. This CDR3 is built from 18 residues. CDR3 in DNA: TGTGCCACCAGTGATTTGAATCGGGGAAGGTCAGGCACAGATACGCAGTATTTT. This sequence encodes CATSDLNRGRSGTDTQYF.

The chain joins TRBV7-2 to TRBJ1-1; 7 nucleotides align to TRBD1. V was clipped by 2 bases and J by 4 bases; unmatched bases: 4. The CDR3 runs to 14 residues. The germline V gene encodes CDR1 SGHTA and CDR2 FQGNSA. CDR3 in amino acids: CASSLLTGVTEAFF. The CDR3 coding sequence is TGTGCCAGCAGCTTACTAACAGGGGTCACTGAAGCTTTCTTT.

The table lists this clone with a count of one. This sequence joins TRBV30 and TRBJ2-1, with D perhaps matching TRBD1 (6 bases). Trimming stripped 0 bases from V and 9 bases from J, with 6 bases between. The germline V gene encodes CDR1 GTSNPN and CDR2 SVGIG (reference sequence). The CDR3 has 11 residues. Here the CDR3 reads CAWSVQGEQFF. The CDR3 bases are TGTGCCTGGAGTGTACAGGGTGAGCAGTTCTTC. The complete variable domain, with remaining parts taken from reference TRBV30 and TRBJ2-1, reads SQTIHQWPATLVQPVGSPLSLECTVEGTSNPNLYWYRQAAGRGLQLLFYSVGIGQISSEVPQNLSASRPQDRQFILSSKKLLLSDSGFYLCAWSVQGEQFFGPGTRLTVL.

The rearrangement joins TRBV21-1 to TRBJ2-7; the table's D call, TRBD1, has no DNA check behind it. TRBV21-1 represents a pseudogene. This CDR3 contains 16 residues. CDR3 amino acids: CASSKVDRLLSYEQYV. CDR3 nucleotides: TGTGCCAGCAGCAAAGTTGACAGGCTTTTATCCTACGAGCAGTACGTC.

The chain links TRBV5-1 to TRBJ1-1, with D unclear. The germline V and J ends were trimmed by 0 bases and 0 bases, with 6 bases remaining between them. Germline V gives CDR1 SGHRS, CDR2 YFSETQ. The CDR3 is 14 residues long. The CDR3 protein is CASSLEAMNTEAFF. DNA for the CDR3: TGCGCCAGCAGCTTGGAGGCAATGAACACTGAAGCTTTCTTT.

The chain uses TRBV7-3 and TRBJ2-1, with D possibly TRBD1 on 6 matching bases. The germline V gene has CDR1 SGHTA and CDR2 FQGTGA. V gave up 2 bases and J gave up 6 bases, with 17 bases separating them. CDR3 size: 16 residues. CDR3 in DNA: TGTGCCAGCAGCTTACGGCCGGGACAACCGTTCAATGAGCAGTTCTTC. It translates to CASSLRPGQPFNEQFF.

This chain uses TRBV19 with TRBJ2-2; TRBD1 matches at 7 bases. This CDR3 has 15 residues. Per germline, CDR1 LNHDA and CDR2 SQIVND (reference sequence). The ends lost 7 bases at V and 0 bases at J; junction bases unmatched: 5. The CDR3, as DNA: TGTGCCAGTAAAGCCGGGACAGCGAACACCGGGGAGCTGTTTTTT. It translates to CASKAGTANTGELFF.

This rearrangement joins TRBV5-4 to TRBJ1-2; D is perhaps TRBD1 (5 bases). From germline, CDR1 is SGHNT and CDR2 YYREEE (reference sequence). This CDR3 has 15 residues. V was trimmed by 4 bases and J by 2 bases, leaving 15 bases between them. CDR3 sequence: CASSPGTEGNYGYTF. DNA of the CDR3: TGTGCCAGCAGCCCCGGGACCGAGGGGAACTATGGCTACACCTTC.

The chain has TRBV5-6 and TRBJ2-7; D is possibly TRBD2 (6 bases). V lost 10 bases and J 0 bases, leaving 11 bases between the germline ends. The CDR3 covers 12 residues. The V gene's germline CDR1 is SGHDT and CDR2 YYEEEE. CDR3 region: CARNGSSYEQYV. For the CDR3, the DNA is TGTGCCCGCAACGGGAGCTCCTACGAGCAGTACGTC.

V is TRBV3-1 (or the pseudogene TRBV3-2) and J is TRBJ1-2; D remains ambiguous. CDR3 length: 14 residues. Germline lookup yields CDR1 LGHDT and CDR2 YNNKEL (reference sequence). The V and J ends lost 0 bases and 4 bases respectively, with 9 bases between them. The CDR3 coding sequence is TGTGCCAGCAGCCAAGATCGTTCTCCCTATGGCTACACCTTC. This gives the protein CASSQDRSPYGYTF.

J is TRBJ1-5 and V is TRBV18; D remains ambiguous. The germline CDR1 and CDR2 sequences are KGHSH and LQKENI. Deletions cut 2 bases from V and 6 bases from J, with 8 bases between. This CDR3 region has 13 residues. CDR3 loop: CASSPGPTQPQHF. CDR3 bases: TGTGCCAGCTCACCAGGGCCCACTCAGCCCCAGCATTTT. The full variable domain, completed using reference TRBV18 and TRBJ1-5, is NAGVMQNPRHLVRRRGQEARLRCSPMKGHSHVYWYRQLPEEGLKFMVYLQKENIIDESGMPKERFSAEFPKEGPSILRIQQVVRGDSAAYFCASSPGPTQPQHFGDGTRLSIL.

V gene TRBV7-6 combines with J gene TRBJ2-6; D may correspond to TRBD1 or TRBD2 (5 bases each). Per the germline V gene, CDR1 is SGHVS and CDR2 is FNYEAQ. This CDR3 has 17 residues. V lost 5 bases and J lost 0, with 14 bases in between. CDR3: CASSPRDVSSGANVLTF. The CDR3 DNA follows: TGTGCCAGCAGCCCAAGGGACGTCAGCTCTGGGGCCAACGTCCTGACTTTC.

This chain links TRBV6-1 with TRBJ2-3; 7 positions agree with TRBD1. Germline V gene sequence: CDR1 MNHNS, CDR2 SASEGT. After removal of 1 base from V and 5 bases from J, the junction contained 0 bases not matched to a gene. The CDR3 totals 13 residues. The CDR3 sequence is CASSEGTGDTQYF. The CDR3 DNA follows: TGTGCCAGCAGTGAAGGGACAGGAGATACGCAGTATTTT.

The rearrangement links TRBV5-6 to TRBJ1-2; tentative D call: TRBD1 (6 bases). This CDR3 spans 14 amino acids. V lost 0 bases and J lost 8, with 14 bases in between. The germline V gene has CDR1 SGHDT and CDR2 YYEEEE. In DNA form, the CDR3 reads TGTGCCAGCAGCTTGGTAGCGGGGGCTGAAGGCTACACCTTC. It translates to CASSLVAGAEGYTF.

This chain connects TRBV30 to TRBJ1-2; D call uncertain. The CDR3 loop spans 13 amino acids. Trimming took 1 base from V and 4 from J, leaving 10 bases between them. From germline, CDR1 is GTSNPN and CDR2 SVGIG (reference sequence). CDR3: CAWSAGVFYGYTF. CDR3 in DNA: TGTGCCTGGAGTGCCGGGGTTTTCTATGGCTACACCTTC.

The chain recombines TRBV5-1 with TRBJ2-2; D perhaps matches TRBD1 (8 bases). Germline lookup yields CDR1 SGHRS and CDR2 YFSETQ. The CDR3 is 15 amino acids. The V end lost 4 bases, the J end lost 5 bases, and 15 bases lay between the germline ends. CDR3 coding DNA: TGCGCCAGCAGCGCCGGACAGGGAGGGACCGGGGAGCTGTTTTTT. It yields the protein CASSAGQGGTGELFF.